This T cell receptor beta chain was found in a study of OX40 agonist ivuxolimab in advanced cancers. Study background: The dose-escalation cohort had hepatocellular carcinoma, melanoma, renal cell or head and neck cancer. Two cutaneous melanoma patients and one hepatocellular carcinoma patient, three in all, had partial responses.

Here immunoSEQ multiplex PCR was the method, and the copy in TCRdb shows in-frame clones only, minus some. The profile shows tens of thousands of clones, 90% to 95% of them singletons. The V gene lost 8 bases and the J gene lost 9 bases, with 14 bases spanning the gap. CDR1 is MDHEN and CDR2 is SYDVKM in the germline V gene. This CDR3 region has 11 residues. The source is an adult with an advanced solid tumor such as melanoma, head and neck, liver or kidney cancer. The material was CD4+ or CD8+ T cells sorted from blood, obtained in a trial of the OX40 agonist ivuxolimab. J is TRBJ2-7 and V is TRBV28; D not resolved. CDR3 protein: CASGRFFGQYF. CDR3 in DNA: TGTGCCAGCGGCCGTTTTTTTGGGCAGTACTTC.